The next 10 T cell receptor beta chains were all read from a single sample in a study of blood T cells in healthy people across ages. A second about 7 to 12 cycle PCR used barcoded and J-beta primers. MiXCR, run by TCRdb on the 5' RACE reads, gives a single entry per CDR3 protein. The table lists around 650,000 distinct CDR3 sequences, roughly 43% of them singletons. The sample was blood. The receptors were sampled from an elderly man in good health.

V usage is TRBV7-9 and J usage is TRBJ2-5; 8 bases are shared with TRBD1. This CDR3 region has 15 residues. V lost 5 bases to trimming and J lost 5 bases; unmatched junction nucleotides: 10. Per germline, CDR1 SEHNR and CDR2 FQNEAQ (reference sequence). In DNA form, the CDR3 reads TGTGCCAGCAGCCTCACGGGACAGGCTTCGGAGACCCAGTACTTC. Amino acid sequence: CASSLTGQASETQYF.

The chain carries TRBV6-2 or TRBV6-3 and TRBJ2-1, with 9 bases identical to TRBD2. With V trimmed by 6 bases and J by 9 bases, 3 bases remained unmatched. CDR1 MNHEY and CDR2 SVGEGT come from the germline V gene. This CDR3 contains 12 residues. The CDR3 DNA reads TGTGCCAGCAGAGGGACTAGCAGTGAGCAGTTCTTC. The encoded protein is CASRGTSSEQFF.

The rearrangement links TRBV10-2 to TRBJ2-7; 9 positions match TRBD1. The CDR3 contains 15 residues. CDR1 and CDR2 from the germline V gene are WSHSY and SAAADI. The V and J ends lost 2 bases and 2 bases, in that order; junction bases with no gene match: 4. The CDR3 protein is CASSEEQGAPYEQYF. The CDR3, as DNA: TGCGCCAGCAGTGAGGAACAGGGGGCACCCTACGAGCAGTACTTC.

CDR3 residues: CASSQVAGLAHNNEQYF. The CDR3 DNA reads TGTGCCAGCAGCCAGGTCGCGGGACTAGCGCATAACAATGAGCAGTACTTC. The chain links TRBV14 to TRBJ2-1; 10 bases are shared with TRBD2. Matching the DNA end better, TRBJ2-7 makes the J call doubtful. This CDR3 has 17 amino acids. The germline V gene has CDR1 SGHDN and CDR2 FVKESK.

With regard to this clonotype: Germline and junction disagree at one end, which may indicate a read error. This rearrangement joins TRBV20-1 to TRBJ2-4; 9 bases align to TRBD1. The germline gives CDR1 DFQATT, CDR2 SNEGSKA (reference sequence). The CDR3 runs 14 residues. The CDR3 coding sequence is TGCAGTGCCAGAGGACAGGGGGCCAAAAACATTCAGTACTTC. Translating it yields CSARGQGAKNIQYF.

The chain links TRBV11-2 to TRBJ2-7; weak D call: TRBD2 (7 bases). V lost 5 bases to trimming and J lost 7 bases, with 18 bases between them. The germline CDR1 and CDR2 sequences are SGHAT and FQNNGV. This CDR3 region has 14 residues. The CDR3 DNA sequence: TGTGCCAGCAGCCCAGGGGCGGGAGCTAATGAGCAGTACTTC. As protein: CASSPGAGANEQYF.

The rearrangement joins TRBV28 to TRBJ2-1; 10 nucleotides match TRBD1. The germline gives CDR1 MDHEN, CDR2 SYDVKM. The CDR3 sequence is 15 residues long. V was clipped by 3 bases and J by 10 bases; unmatched bases: 9. CDR3 DNA: TGTGCCAGCAGTTTGTGGACAGGGGGTTTTTACGAGCAGTTCTTC. Residues: CASSLWTGGFYEQFF.

The V and J genes are TRBV6-2 or TRBV6-3 and TRBJ2-5; tentatively, D is TRBD2 (7 bases). The V gene's germline CDR1 is MNHEY and CDR2 SVGEGT. V was shortened by 3 bases and J by 11 bases, with 28 bases between the two germline ends. This CDR3 contains 17 residues. The chain's CDR3 is CASSYSYRDYQYNEQYF. The CDR3 DNA reads TGTGCCAGCAGTTATAGCTACAGGGACTACCAATACAATGAGCAGTACTTC.

This chain joins TRBV7-6 and TRBJ2-5; D call uncertain. The ends were cut back, 5 bases at V and 2 bases at J, with 12 bases in the middle. The CDR3 has 14 residues. CDR1 and CDR2 from the germline V gene are SGHVS and FNYEAQ. The CDR3 region is CASSVKSAQETQYF. Written as DNA, the CDR3 is TGTGCCAGCAGCGTAAAATCGGCGCAAGAGACCCAGTACTTC.

Remarks on this clonotype: This clone may be a read error of a much larger clone one base away. The rearrangement links TRBV5-1 to TRBJ2-3, with a tentative D call TRBD1 (5 bases). Germline V gene lookup returns CDR1 SGHRS and CDR2 YFSETQ. V lost 0 bases and J 1 base, leaving 15 bases between the germline ends. This CDR3 region has 17 residues. The CDR3, as DNA: TGCGCCAGCAGCTTGGGTCTAGGCCCCAGGGGCACAGATACGCAGTATTTT. This gives the protein CASSLGLGPRGTDTQYF.